This note documents a single T cell receptor beta chain sequence. Its target is unknown. The CDR3 has 15 residues. Germline V CDR1 and CDR2: SNHLY, FYNNEI. Trimming took off 2 bases at V and 3 bases at J, with 11 bases between the two ends. This specimen comes from a study of siplizumab effects on memory and regulatory T cells. Whole-study findings and limits: Contribution to the alloresponse seemed major for naive T cells, which also seemed more diverse than memory cells. Researchers could not give a naive or memory phenotype to roughly 80-97% of proliferating CD4+ or CD8+ clones.

Per sample, the assay covered approximately 94,000 TCR templates. Profiling relied on immunoSEQ multiplex PCR, and the TCRdb table lists in-frame clones only, not all of them. The table has 95,000 to 100,000 clones, about nine tenths seen once. The receptor was isolated from a human donor in good health. J is TRBJ1-5 and V is TRBV2, with D uncertain. Input material: non-Treg CD4+ T cells sorted from blood. This CDR3 is CASSELRQSNQPQHF. The CDR3 DNA reads TGTGCCAGCAGTGAACTCCGGCAGTCCAATCAGCCCCAGCATTTT.